Described below is a single TCR beta chain sequence and its context. It has no known antigen specificity. The record has no base qualities; no much larger clone is one base away. The data originate from a study of shared clonotypes between healthy human individuals (TCRdb year 2020). Background for the entire study: Three men and a couple of women, aged 18 to 49 years, made up the cohort. For each donor, three plates each were used for CD4 naive and CD4 memory, two plates were used for CD8 naive, and one plate was used for CD8 memory. Blood TCR repertoires of about 5 healthy adults were deeply sequenced to estimate repertoire size and the extent of clonotype sharing between individuals. Different laboratories and diverse techniques were used to prepare libraries and sequence TCR repertoires, to increase sequencing depth and limit assay-specific biases. Each donor's leukapheresis produced roughly between about 0.8 and 8.9 billion PBMCs.

The germline ends are 10 bases apart after V is trimmed by 2 bases and J by 5 bases. The CDR3 numbers 13 residues from cysteine through phenylalanine. The only DNA kept is the CDR3, 39 bases in frame from the first base. The germline V gene (reference sequence) provides CDR1 MNHEY and CDR2 SMNVEV. Findings and caveats that apply to the study as a whole: The genetic and exposure-history diversity represented was limited by the small number of donors. Compared with non-shared clonotypes, the clonotypes found in all four sorted-subset donors had higher generation probabilities. Sampling was restricted to blood, and TCR repertoires in tissues likely differ from the TCR repertoires found in blood. When a handful of donors were compared, the shared fraction of clonotypes was about 5% for naive CD4, more than 3% for naive CD8, 2% to 2.5% for memory CD4, and under 0.5% for memory CD8. Naive subsets generally had larger estimated clonotype richness than memory subsets did. Incomplete sequencing was indicated by rarefaction of sorted-subset datasets, despite the large sequencing depth. Pairwise subsampling led to the expectation that sequencing depth would affect the degree of clonotype sharing among donors.

Using the deep immunoSEQ assay, multiplex PCR amplified TCR CDR3 regions from genomic DNA. Genomic DNA extracted from each cell subset was distributed evenly over all wells of several immunoSEQ 96-well plates, and each plate served as one replicate. Each replicate PCR for sorted subsets received about 200 ng genomic DNA, equal to 30,000 or so T cell genomes. Purified libraries were measured with a Qubit 3.0 fluorometer, size-checked on a Bioanalyzer 2100, and measured again with the KAPA Library Quantification kit. Every immunoSEQ 96-well plate was sequenced on a dedicated single-read 150-cycle Illumina NextSeq 550 flow cell. From the authors' description of their analysis: The immunoSEQ output contained only junctional sequences without quality scores, so filtering could not match that applied to full-length reads. To assign V/J genes and CDR3, sequences were annotated against IMGT germline references using PyIR, a Python wrapper for IgBLAST v1.9. Reads were removed for weak V/J assignments (E-value above 1e-6), missing CDR3, stop codons, out-of-frame junctions, or ambiguous translated residues. V3J clonotypes were defined by identical inferred V gene, J gene, and CDR3 amino acid sequence. To compute the percentage overlap between repertoires, the number of shared unique clonotypes was divided by the size of the smaller repertoire. Richness of each repertoire was evaluated using RTK rarefaction, the Chao1 estimator, and Recon v2.1 estimates of unobserved clonotypes. Generation probabilities for all TCRbeta clonotypes obtained by the gDNA method from a handful of donors were computed using OLGA. TCRdb stores this immuneACCESS table with in-frame sequences only. Part of the clones is absent; in the studies checked, under half of the shortfall reflects unresolved V genes, and no reason is known for the rest. V and J calls and clone size follow that table, whereas D and trimming were derived from the DNA. The sample table contains 300,000 to 400,000 clones; only one count was recorded for less than 85% of them. 10% of the sample is taken by the ten largest.

The donors were healthy, HIV-negative adults with no recently reported acute infections or vaccinations. Every donor was a Caucasian adult living in Nashville, Tennessee, USA. CD4+ T cells were enriched through magnetic negative selection, after which naive cells were positively selected on CD45RA and the remaining negative fraction served as the memory subset. Blood was collected by leukapheresis, and PBMCs were isolated by Ficoll-Histopaque density gradient centrifugation and then cryopreserved in liquid nitrogen vapor phase. Purity and quantity of every magnetically sorted T cell population were checked by analytical flow cytometry. Genomic DNA was isolated from each sorted fraction and quantified by UV absorbance on a Nanodrop 2000c.

Source material: memory CD4+ T cells sorted from blood. What the cell subset or site label conveys for this sample: CD45RA-negative fraction. The TCR originated in a man aged 25 to 45 in good health. The receptor chain draws on TRBV27 and TRBJ2-7, with the D gene uncertain. CDR3 sequence: CASSLNGWDEQYF. The sequence in DNA is TGTGCCAGCAGTTTAAACGGGTGGGACGAGCAGTACTTC.